The sequence of this T cell receptor beta chain was determined in a study of T cell responses to AZD1222 COVID-19 vaccine. A word on this clone: No antigen is known for it.

Sequencing was performed with immunoSEQ multiplex PCR; in TCRdb, only in-frame clones are kept and a portion is missing. The sample lists 110,000 to 150,000 clones; about 93% were seen once. Study observations and caveats: The donor group comprised mostly white British people and more females; the analysis possibly underestimated clonal diversity.

This receptor was identified in an adult in good health. The starting material was peripheral blood, obtained on day 0 of AZD1222 vaccination.

This CDR3 reads CASNLGPNTGELFF. The CDR3 DNA follows: TGCGCCAGCAATCTGGGGCCCAACACCGGGGAGCTGTTTTTT. The chain carries TRBV10-2 and TRBJ2-2; TRBD1 might be the D (5 bases). Germline V gene lookup returns CDR1 WSHSY and CDR2 SAAADI. V lost 7 bases, J lost 2 bases, and 11 bases lay in between. The CDR3 sequence is 14 residues long.